This T cell receptor beta chain stems from a study of CXCR3-negative and CXCR3-positive naive CD8 T cells. Study-wide results and limits: A higher hydrophobicity marked the TRB CDR3s of CXCR3-positive naive cells versus CXCR3-negative naive cells.

Per germline, CDR1 ENHRY and CDR2 SYGVKD. There are 13 residues in the CDR3. TRB cDNA was prepared as libraries by UMI-labeled 5' RACE. Reprocessing the 5' RACE reads, TCRdb reports a single entry for every CDR3 protein and omits DNA. Its clone listing holds some 47,000 distinct CDR3 sequences. Points on this clonotype: As yet, its antigen is unknown.

The chain couples TRBV10-3 to TRBJ2-2; the TRBD1 assignment by TCRdb is unverifiable without DNA. This sequence was found in a human donor in good health. Some clones in this sample may be carry-over from other donors' samples. The sample was naive CXCR3+ CD8+ T cells from blood. Regarding subset: CD45RO-CCR7+CD27+CD95- naive CD8+ T cells expressing CXCR3 (TNR3+). CDR3 amino acids: CAISESPPGELFF.